Below, 21 T cell receptor beta chains from the same sample are listed, as sequenced in a study of technical replicates of blood from a few donors. Measured with immunoSEQ multiplex PCR; TCRdb has only the in-frame clones, and not every one. This table has some 64,000 clones, around 97% appearing once. Source material: T cells isolated from PBMCs. The receptor set was obtained from a human donor in good health.

This clone is a singleton in its sample. The rearrangement links TRBV7-6 to TRBJ1-1; D is possibly TRBD1 (5 bases). Germline V gene lookup returns CDR1 SGHVS and CDR2 FNYEAQ. The CDR3 spans 17 residues. With 1 base removed from V and 0 bases from J, the gap between germline ends came to 15 bases. CDR3 DNA: TGTGCCAGCAGCTTAGTGAGAGCAGGGCCAATGAACACTGAAGCTTTCTTT. This gives the protein CASSLVRAGPMNTEAFF.

J is TRBJ1-1 and V is TRBV10-3, with TRBD1 identical over 8 bases. From germline, CDR1 is ENHRY and CDR2 SYGVKD. V shed 6 bases and J 1 base; nucleotides not matched to a gene: 1. This CDR3 region has 13 residues. CDR3 DNA sequence: TGTGCCATCAGGGGACAGGAGAACACTGAAGCTTTCTTT. Encoded protein: CAIRGQENTEAFF.

The chain carries TRBV6-5 and TRBJ2-6; a possible D gene is TRBD2 (6 bases). Germline V gives CDR1 MNHEY, CDR2 SVGAGI. V was cut by 1 base and J by 10 bases, with 14 bases left in between. The CDR3 runs to 15 residues. CDR3 DNA: TGTGCCAGCAGTTACTTAGCGGCCGGGGAAAACGTCCTGACTTTC. This encodes CASSYLAAGENVLTF.

The J gene is TRBJ2-3, the V gene TRBV29-1; TRBD2 aligns across 10 bases. The CDR3 length is 13 residues. CDR1 is SQVTM and CDR2 is ANQGSEA in the germline V gene. The junction had 9 bases not matched to a gene; V was cut back by 8 bases and J by 7 bases. The CDR3 DNA is TGCAGCTCGGGGGCTAGCGGGAGTAATACGCAGTATTTT. It encodes CSSGASGSNTQYF.

The chain employs TRBV6-6 and TRBJ1-6, with no clear D. Trimming took off 8 bases at V and 7 bases at J, with 18 bases between the two ends. The length of the CDR3 is 15 residues. Germline CDR1 reads MNHNY; CDR2 reads SVGAGI (reference sequence). The CDR3 region is CASQTDKHKNSPLHF. The CDR3 DNA sequence: TGTGCCAGCCAGACCGACAAGCACAAAAATTCACCCCTCCACTTT.

This chain connects TRBV7-9 to TRBJ2-1, with D possibly TRBD2 on 6 matching bases. Trimming shortened V by 1 base and J by 0 bases, and 13 bases separated the two germline ends. The CDR3 is made up of 17 amino acids. CDR1 SEHNR and CDR2 FQNEAQ come from the germline V gene (reference sequence). CDR3 sequence: CASSLVWRGSSYNEQFF. As DNA, the CDR3 is TGTGCCAGCAGCTTAGTTTGGAGGGGTAGCTCCTACAATGAGCAGTTCTTC.

The CDR3 protein is CSVGTAQETQYF. CDR3 DNA sequence: TGCAGCGTTGGGACAGCCCAAGAGACCCAGTACTTC. The chain combines TRBV29-1 with TRBJ2-5; tentatively, D is TRBD1 (6 bases). The V end was cut by 4 bases, the J end by 1 base, with 7 bases between. The CDR3 length is 12 residues. Germline assignment: CDR1 SQVTM and CDR2 ANQGSEA.

The rearrangement uses TRBV7-9 and TRBJ2-7; TRBD1 might be the D (6 bases). Trimming shortened V by 5 bases and J by 0 bases, and 14 bases separated the two germline ends. Per germline, CDR1 SEHNR and CDR2 FQNEAQ (reference sequence). The CDR3 is 15 residues long. CDR3 sequence reads: CASSLGDRLSYEQYF. The CDR3 nucleotides are TGTGCCAGCAGCCTGGGAGACAGGCTCTCCTACGAGCAGTACTTC.

CDR3 sequence reads: CSVEGVDRGQEAFF. The CDR3 nucleotides read TGCAGCGTTGAGGGAGTAGACAGGGGGCAAGAAGCTTTCTTT. This chain connects TRBV29-1 to TRBJ1-1; 10 bases are a match to TRBD1. CDR3 length equals 14 residues. Germline V gene lookup returns CDR1 SQVTM and CDR2 ANQGSEA. J gave up 8 bases and V 3 bases, and 9 bases lay outside the gene matches.

This clone was observed once. The CDR3 nucleotides are TGTGCCAGCCGGAGCTGGGGAGGACCTCGTACTGAAGCTTTCTTT. Amino acids: CASRSWGGPRTEAFF. The V call is TRBV11-2, the J call TRBJ1-1; no firm D call. CDR3 length: 15 residues. The germline V and J ends were trimmed by 8 bases and 5 bases, with 21 bases remaining between them. From germline, CDR1 is SGHAT and CDR2 FQNNGV.

In DNA, the CDR3 is TGTGCCAGTAGTAGGGGACAGGAAAACACCGGGGAGCTGTTTTTT. Its translation: CASSRGQENTGELFF. V is TRBV19 and J is TRBJ2-2; 8 nucleotides align to TRBD1. Unmatched junction bases numbered 3, after V lost 4 bases and J lost 2 bases. The germline CDR1 and CDR2 sequences are LNHDA and SQIVND (reference sequence). This CDR3 region has 15 residues.

The chain combines TRBV29-1 with TRBJ1-3, with a possible D match to TRBD1 (5 bases). V lost 7 bases and J lost 0, with 13 bases in between. Germline CDR1 reads SQVTM; CDR2 reads ANQGSEA. The CDR3 sequence is 14 residues long. This CDR3 reads CSAEKGYSGNTIYF. Written as DNA, the CDR3 is TGCAGCGCAGAGAAGGGGTACTCTGGAAACACCATATATTTT. The full variable domain, in which reference TRBV29-1 and TRBJ1-3 provide the parts outside the CDR3, is SAVISQKPSRDICQRGTSLTIQCQVDSQVTMMFWYRQQPGQSLTLIATANQGSEATYESGFVIDKFPISRPNLTFSTLTVSNMSPEDSSIYLCSAEKGYSGNTIYFGEGSWLTVV.

The rearrangement uses TRBV4-2 and TRBJ2-7; 9 nucleotides align to TRBD2. CDR1 LGHNA and CDR2 YNFKEQ come from the germline V gene. The CDR3 extends over 15 amino acids. The V segment lost 0 bases and the J segment 2 bases; nucleotides outside the gene matches: 2. CDR3 in amino acids: CASSQDVAGAYEQYF. The DNA for the CDR3 is TGTGCCAGCAGCCAAGATGTAGCGGGGGCCTACGAGCAGTACTTC.

V and J are TRBV5-1 and TRBJ2-7, with D tentatively TRBD2 (5 bases). Germline CDR1 is SGHRS and CDR2 is YFSETQ. This CDR3 comprises 12 residues. V lost 4 bases, J lost 3 bases, and 8 bases lay in between. CDR3 sequence (DNA): TGCGCCAGCAGCGGACTGGGCTACGAGCAGTACTTC. It specifies CASSGLGYEQYF.

The chain uses TRBV21-1 and TRBJ2-7; TRBD1 reflects the table's D call only, with no check against the DNA. TRBV21-1 corresponds to a pseudogene. CDR3 length: 16 amino acids. The chain's CDR3 is CASSKDRDRGPYEQYF. The CDR3 DNA sequence: TGTGCCAGCAGCAAAGACCGGGACAGGGGGCCGTACGAGCAGTACTTC.

The chain has TRBV10-1 and TRBJ1-1, with D maybe TRBD1 (5 bases). The ends were cut back, 3 bases at V and 7 bases at J, with 12 bases in the middle. Germline V gene lookup returns CDR1 WNHNN and CDR2 SYGVQD (reference sequence). The CDR3 loop spans 13 amino acids. The CDR3 coding sequence is TGCGCCAGCAGTGAACGGCAGGGTAATGAAGCTTTCTTT. Translating it yields CASSERQGNEAFF.

The chain couples TRBV19 to TRBJ2-5; D is unresolved. The CDR3 consists of 14 residues. V was shortened by 4 bases and J by 4 bases, with 13 bases between the two germline ends. From germline, CDR1 is LNHDA and CDR2 SQIVND (reference sequence). CDR3 loop: CASSTLLQAETQYF. CDR3 DNA: TGTGCCAGTAGTACCCTCCTCCAGGCAGAGACCCAGTACTTC.

CDR3: CASSLKREGHDTQYF. CDR3 coding DNA: TGTGCCAGCAGCTTAAAGCGGGAGGGCCACGATACGCAGTATTTT. This chain joins TRBV13 and TRBJ2-3, with 10 bases identical to TRBD2. The germline V gene has CDR1 PRHDT and CDR2 FYEKMQ (reference sequence). This CDR3 spans 15 amino acids. The junction had 5 bases not matched to a gene; V was cut back by 2 bases and J by 6 bases.

The J gene is TRBJ1-5, the V gene TRBV21-1. TRBV21-1 is designated a pseudogene. The CDR3 has 15 residues. CDR3 nucleotide sequence: TGTGCCAGCAGCAATCGTTGGGCCGGGGTCCAGCCCCAGCATTTT. It encodes CASSNRWAGVQPQHF.

The CDR3 coding sequence is TGCAGCGTTGAAGGCGGGACTAGCGGGAGAAGCGGGGAGCTGTTTTTT. Its protein product is CSVEGGTSGRSGELFF. The chain joins TRBV29-1 to TRBJ2-2; 14 nucleotides match TRBD2. From germline, CDR1 is SQVTM and CDR2 ANQGSEA. The trim removed 1 base at V and 7 bases at J, leaving 5 bases unmatched. The CDR3 loop spans 16 amino acids.

This clone was recorded once. The chain joins TRBV27 to TRBJ2-7; possible D gene TRBD1, 5 bases. V was cut by 0 bases and J by 5 bases, with 14 bases left in between. There are 15 residues in the CDR3. Germline CDR1 and CDR2: MNHEY and SMNVEV (reference sequence). The CDR3 protein is CASSLSPPGPNEQYF. CDR3 in DNA: TGTGCCAGCAGTTTATCCCCGCCAGGGCCCAACGAGCAGTACTTC.